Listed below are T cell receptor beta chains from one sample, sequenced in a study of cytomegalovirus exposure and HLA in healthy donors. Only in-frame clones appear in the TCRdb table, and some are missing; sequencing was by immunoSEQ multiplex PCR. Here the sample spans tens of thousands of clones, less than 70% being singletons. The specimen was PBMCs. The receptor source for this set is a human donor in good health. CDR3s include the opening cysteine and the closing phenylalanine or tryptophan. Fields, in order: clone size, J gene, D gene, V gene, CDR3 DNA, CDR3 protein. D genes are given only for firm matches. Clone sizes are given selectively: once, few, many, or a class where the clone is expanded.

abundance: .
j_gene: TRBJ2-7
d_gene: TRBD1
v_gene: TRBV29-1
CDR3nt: TGCAGCATACGCAGGGGGCCCGATCGCGAGCAGTACTTC
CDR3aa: CSIRRGPDREQYF

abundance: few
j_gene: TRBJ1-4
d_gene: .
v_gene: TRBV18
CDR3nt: TGTGCCAGCTCAGGGAGTCGGGAAAAACTGTTTTTT
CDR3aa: CASSGSREKLFF

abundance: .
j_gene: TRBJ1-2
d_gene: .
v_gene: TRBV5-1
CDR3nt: TGCGCCAGCAGCTTTGGCAGTACCGACTATGGCTACACCTTC
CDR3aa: CASSFGSTDYGYTF

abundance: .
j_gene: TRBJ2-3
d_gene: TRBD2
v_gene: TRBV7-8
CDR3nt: TGTGCCAGCAGCTCGTCGGGACTAGCTGAGTATTTT
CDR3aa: CASSSSGLAEYF

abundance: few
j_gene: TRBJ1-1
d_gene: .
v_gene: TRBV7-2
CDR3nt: TGTGCCAGCAGCTTAGCGCGAGTCGCTGAAGCTTTCTTT
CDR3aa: CASSLARVAEAFF

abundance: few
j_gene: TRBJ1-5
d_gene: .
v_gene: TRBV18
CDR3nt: TGTGCCAGCTCACGAAATGGAGGGTCGGGCAATCAGCCCCAGCATTTT
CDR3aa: CASSRNGGSGNQPQHF

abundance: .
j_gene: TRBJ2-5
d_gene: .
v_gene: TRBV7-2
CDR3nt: TGTGCCAGCAGCTTAGTTCGAGGGCTAGAGACCCAGTACTTC
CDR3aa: CASSLVRGLETQYF

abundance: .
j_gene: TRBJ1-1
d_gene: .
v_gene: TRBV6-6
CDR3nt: TGTGCCAGCAGTTACTCCCCTAGGGGGAACACTGAAGCTTTCTTT
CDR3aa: CASSYSPRGNTEAFF

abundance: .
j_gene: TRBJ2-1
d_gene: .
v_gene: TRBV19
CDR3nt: TGTGCCAGTAGTCCCATAGGAGACAGCTACAATGAGCAGTTCTTC
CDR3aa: CASSPIGDSYNEQFF

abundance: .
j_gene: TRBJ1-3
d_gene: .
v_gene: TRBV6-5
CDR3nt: TGTGCCAGCAGTTACTCCCGGCAGGGCCCCGGAAACACCATATATTTT
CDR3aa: CASSYSRQGPGNTIYF

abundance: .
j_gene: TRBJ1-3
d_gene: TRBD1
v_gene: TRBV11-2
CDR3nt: TGTGCCAGCAGCAAAAGGGACAGGGAGACTGGAAACACCATATATTTT
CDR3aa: CASSKRDRETGNTIYF

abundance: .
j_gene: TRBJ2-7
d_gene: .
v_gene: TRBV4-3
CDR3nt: TGCGCCAGCAGCCAAGCCCAGGGTAACGAGCAGTACTTC
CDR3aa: CASSQAQGNEQYF

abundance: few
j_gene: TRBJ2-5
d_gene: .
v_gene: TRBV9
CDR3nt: TGTGCCAGCAGCGTAGGAGAAGAAGAGACCCAGTACTTC
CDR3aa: CASSVGEEETQYF

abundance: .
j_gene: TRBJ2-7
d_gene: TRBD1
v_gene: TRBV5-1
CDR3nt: TGCGCCAGCAGCTATGGACAGGGTTACGAGCAGTACTTC
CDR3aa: CASSYGQGYEQYF

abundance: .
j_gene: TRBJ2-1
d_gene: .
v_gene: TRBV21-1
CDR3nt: TGTGCCAGCAGCAAAGGGCAGGATACGTACAATGAGCAGTTCTTC
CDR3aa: CASSKGQDTYNEQFF

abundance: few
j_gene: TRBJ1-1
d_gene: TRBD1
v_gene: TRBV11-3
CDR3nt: TGTGCCAGCAGCTCCGGACAGGGAGGATCTGAAGCTTTCTTT
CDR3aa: CASSSGQGGSEAFF

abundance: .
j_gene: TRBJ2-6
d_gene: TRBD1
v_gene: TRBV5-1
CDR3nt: TGCGCCAGCAGCGGGGAGACAGGGGGCGCCGGGGCCAACGTCCTGACTTTC
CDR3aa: CASSGETGGAGANVLTF